This TCR beta chain is from a study of CD8 T cells in ankylosing spondylitis. Deletions cut 7 bases from V and 5 bases from J, with 15 bases between. Per germline, CDR1 MDHEN and CDR2 SYDVKM. This CDR3 has 13 amino acids. This clonotype was picked up many times. Its specificity is not known. In TCRdb, the 5' RACE reads were re-called with MiXCR into one record per CDR3 protein. The table shows over 110,000 distinct CDR3 sequences, with roughly 8.8% occurring only once. Study-level points and caveats: In synovial fluid and blood from reactive arthritis, some motif variants were previously reported.

The clonotype was recovered from a male donor with ankylosing spondylitis. Specimen: synovial fluid, either unsorted or a sorted T cell fraction (not recorded which). The gene calls are TRBV28 and TRBJ2-7, with D perhaps TRBD1 (5 bases). The CDR3 here is CASMGQGINEQYF. CDR3 in DNA: TGTGCCAGCATGGGCCAGGGTATCAACGAGCAGTACTTC.